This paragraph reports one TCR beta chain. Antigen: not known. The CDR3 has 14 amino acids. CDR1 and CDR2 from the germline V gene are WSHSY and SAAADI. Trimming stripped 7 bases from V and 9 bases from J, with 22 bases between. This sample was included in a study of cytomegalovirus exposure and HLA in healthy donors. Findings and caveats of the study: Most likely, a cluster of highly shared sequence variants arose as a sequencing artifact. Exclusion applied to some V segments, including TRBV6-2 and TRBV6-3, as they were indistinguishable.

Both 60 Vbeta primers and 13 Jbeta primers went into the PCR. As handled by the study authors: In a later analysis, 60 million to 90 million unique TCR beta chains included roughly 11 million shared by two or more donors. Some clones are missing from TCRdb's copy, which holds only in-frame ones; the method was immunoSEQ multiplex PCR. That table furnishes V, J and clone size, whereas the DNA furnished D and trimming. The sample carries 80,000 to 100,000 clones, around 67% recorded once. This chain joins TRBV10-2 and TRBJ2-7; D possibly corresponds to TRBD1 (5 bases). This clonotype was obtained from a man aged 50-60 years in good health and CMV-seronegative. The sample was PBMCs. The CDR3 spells CASTDSGHDRGQYF. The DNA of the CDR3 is TGCGCCAGCACCGATAGTGGACACGATCGAGGGCAGTACTTC.